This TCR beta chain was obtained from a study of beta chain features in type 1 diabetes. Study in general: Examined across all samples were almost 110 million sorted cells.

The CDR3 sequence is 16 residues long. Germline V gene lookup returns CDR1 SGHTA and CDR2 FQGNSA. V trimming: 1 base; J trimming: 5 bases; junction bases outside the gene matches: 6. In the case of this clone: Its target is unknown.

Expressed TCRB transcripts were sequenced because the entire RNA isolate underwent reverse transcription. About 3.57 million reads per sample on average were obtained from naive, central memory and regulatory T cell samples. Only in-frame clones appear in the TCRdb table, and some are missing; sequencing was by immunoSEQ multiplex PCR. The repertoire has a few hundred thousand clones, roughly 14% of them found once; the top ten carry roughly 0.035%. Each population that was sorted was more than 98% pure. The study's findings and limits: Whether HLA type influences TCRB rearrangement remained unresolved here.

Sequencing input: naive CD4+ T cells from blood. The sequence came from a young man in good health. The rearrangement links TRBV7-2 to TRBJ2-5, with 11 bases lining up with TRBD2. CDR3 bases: TGTGCCAGCAGCTTAGTTAGCGGGGGGGCGTTTGAGACCCAGTACTTC. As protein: CASSLVSGGAFETQYF.